The 9 T cell receptor beta chains below all came from one sample that was sequenced in a study of T cells in Graves' hyperthyroidism and ophthalmopathy. Amplification targeted TCR beta CDR3 regions from RNA transcripts. The TCR CDR3 first-round RT-PCR relied on the HTBI primer set. From the multiplex PCR reads, TCRdb called clonotypes with MiXCR, one entry per CDR3 protein. The repertoire consists of a few hundred thousand distinct CDR3 sequences, with 46% occurring once and the leading ten covering around 8%. The sample was peripheral blood or thyroid tissue (not recorded which). These receptors originate from a young woman with Graves' hyperthyroidism.

There are many counts of this clonotype. The CDR3 here is CASSEPGTGNTEAFF. DNA for the CDR3: TGTGCCAGCAGCGAACCCGGGACAGGGAACACTGAAGCTTTCTTT. The chain couples TRBV6-2 or TRBV6-3 to TRBJ1-1; 8 bases are shared with TRBD1. The CDR3 is 15 residues long. V dropped 6 bases and J dropped 1; count of bases not matched to a gene: 7. Germline values: CDR1 MNHEY, CDR2 SVGEGT.

This clonotype showed up many times. This rearrangement joins TRBV11-2 to TRBJ2-6, with 7 bases that match TRBD1. Germline assignment: CDR1 SGHAT and CDR2 FQNNGV. The CDR3 has 15 amino acids. V shed 5 bases and J 2 bases; nucleotides not matched to a gene: 3. The DNA of the CDR3 is TGTGCCAGCAGCCCTCAGGGGGCTGGGGCCAACGTCCTGACTTTC. Translated, it gives CASSPQGAGANVLTF.

This clonotype was counted ten times or more. The rearrangement links TRBV20-1 to TRBJ2-2, with 10 bases identical to TRBD2. This CDR3 has 16 residues. The ends lost 2 bases at V and 7 bases at J; junction bases unmatched: 10. CDR1 DFQATT and CDR2 SNEGSKA come from the germline V gene (reference sequence). This CDR3 is CSARLPSGSRIGELFF. Written as DNA, the CDR3 is TGCAGTGCTAGACTCCCTAGCGGGAGTAGGATCGGGGAGCTGTTTTTT.

The genes are TRBV7-9 and TRBJ2-5; 8 bases are shared with TRBD2. CDR1 and CDR2 (germline): SEHNR, FQNEAQ (reference sequence). The junction had 10 bases not matched to a gene; V was cut back by 4 bases and J by 6 bases. This CDR3 region has 15 residues. The CDR3 bases are TGTGCCAGCAGCTATAGCGGGACGTCCCTGCAGACCCAGTACTTC. This translates into CASSYSGTSLQTQYF.

With regard to this clonotype: One base away lies a much larger clone, so this may be a sequencing read error. The chain joins TRBV5-6 to TRBJ2-2; D ambiguous. CDR1 and CDR2 (germline): SGHDT, YYEEEE. V was clipped by 4 bases and J by 7 bases, with 17 bases between them. This CDR3 is 15 amino acids long. This chain's CDR3 is CASSITAYQIGELFF. CDR3 DNA sequence: TGTGCCAGCAGCATAACAGCGTACCAAATCGGGGAGCTGTTTTTT. The full variable domain, completed using reference TRBV5-6 and TRBJ2-2, is DAGVTQSPTHLIKTRGQQVTLRCSPKSGHDTVSWYQQALGQGPQFIFQYYEEEERQRGNFPDRFSGHQFPNYSSELNVNALLLGDSALYLCASSITAYQIGELFFGEGSRLTVL.

This clonotype was detected many times. The chain recombines TRBV20-1 with TRBJ1-5; the D gene is possibly TRBD1 (6 bases). From germline, CDR1 is DFQATT and CDR2 SNEGSKA (reference sequence). This CDR3 region has 15 residues. V dropped 3 bases and J dropped 0 bases, with 12 bases sitting between them. Written as DNA, the CDR3 is TGCAGTGCTAGTCGGACAGCTTATAGCAATCAGCCCCAGCATTTT. It is translated as CSASRTAYSNQPQHF.

This clonotype was detected ten times or more. The rearrangement joins TRBV6-5 to TRBJ2-7; 9 bases are shared with TRBD2. V lost 4 bases, J lost 4 bases, and 17 bases stayed unmatched. This CDR3 contains 18 residues. The germline gives CDR1 MNHEY, CDR2 SVGAGI. Here the CDR3 reads CASSSSGGSSGSGYEQYF. The CDR3 coding sequence is TGTGCCAGCAGTTCCAGCGGCGGAAGTAGCGGGAGCGGGTACGAGCAGTACTTC.

Concerning this clonotype: A much larger clone is a single base away; this may be a read error. The rearrangement uses TRBV20-1 and TRBJ1-2, with D uncertain. The CDR3 is made up of 12 amino acids. Germline CDR1 is DFQATT and CDR2 is SNEGSKA (reference sequence). Trimming cost V 8 bases and J 1 base, with 11 bases left between them. In DNA form, the CDR3 reads TGCAGTACCAAGAGCCTTAACTATGGCTACACCTTC. It yields the protein CSTKSLNYGYTF.

V is TRBV29-1 and J is TRBJ2-5; D gene ambiguous. This CDR3 spans 12 amino acids. Germline CDR1 and CDR2: SQVTM and ANQGSEA. V was cut by 3 bases and J by 12 bases, with 17 bases left in between. CDR3 sequence reads: CSVEGSKWQEYF. Here the CDR3 DNA reads TGCAGCGTTGAGGGGTCAAAGTGGCAGGAGTACTTC.